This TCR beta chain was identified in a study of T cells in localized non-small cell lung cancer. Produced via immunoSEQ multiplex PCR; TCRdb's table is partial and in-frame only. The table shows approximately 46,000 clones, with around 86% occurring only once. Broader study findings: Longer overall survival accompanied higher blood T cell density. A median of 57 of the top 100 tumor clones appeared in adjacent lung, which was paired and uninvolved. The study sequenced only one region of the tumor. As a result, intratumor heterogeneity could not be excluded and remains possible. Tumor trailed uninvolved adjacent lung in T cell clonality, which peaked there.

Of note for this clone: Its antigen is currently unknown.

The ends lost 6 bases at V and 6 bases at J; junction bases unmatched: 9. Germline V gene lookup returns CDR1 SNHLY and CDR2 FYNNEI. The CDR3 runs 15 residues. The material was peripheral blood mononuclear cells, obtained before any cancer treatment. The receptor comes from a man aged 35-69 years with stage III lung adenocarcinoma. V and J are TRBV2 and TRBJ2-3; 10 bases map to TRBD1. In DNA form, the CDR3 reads TGTGCCAGCAGGACAGGGGGCTGGACCGAGGATACGCAGTATTTT. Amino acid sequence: CASRTGGWTEDTQYF. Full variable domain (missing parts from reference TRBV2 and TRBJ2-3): EPEVTQTPSHQVTQMGQEVILRCVPISNHLYFYWYRQILGQKVEFLVSFYNNEISEKSEIFDDQFSVERPDGSNFTLKIRSTKLEDSAMYFCASRTGGWTEDTQYFGPGTRLTVL.